The T cell receptor (beta chain) under discussion was sequenced for a study of CD8+CD57+ T cells in acquired aplastic anemia. Comments on this clonotype: Its antigen is currently unknown.

Trimming took off 5 bases at V and 0 bases at J, with 15 bases between the two ends. Germline V lookup: CDR1 SNHLY, CDR2 FYNNEI. This CDR3 region has 16 residues. Those patients picked for sequencing had displayed CD8+CD57+ cell expansion on flow cytometry. Broader study findings: Some 30 was the count of CD8+ CDR3 sequences that patients shared with controls.

CDR3 and TCR beta VDJ profiling relied on genomic DNA as the template. TCRdb re-called the reads through MiXCR, storing one row per CDR3 protein. The sample has fewer than 85,000 distinct CDR3 sequences, roughly 70% seen once. Material for sequencing was sorted CD4+, CD8+, or CD8+CD57+ T cells (not recorded which) from PBMCs. The TCR comes from a human donor with aplastic anemia. V is TRBV2 and J is TRBJ2-3; no reliable D call. DNA of the CDR3: TGTGCCAGCAGTTTTCCCGCAGAGGCTAGCACAGATACGCAGTATTTT. Its translation is CASSFPAEASTDTQYF.